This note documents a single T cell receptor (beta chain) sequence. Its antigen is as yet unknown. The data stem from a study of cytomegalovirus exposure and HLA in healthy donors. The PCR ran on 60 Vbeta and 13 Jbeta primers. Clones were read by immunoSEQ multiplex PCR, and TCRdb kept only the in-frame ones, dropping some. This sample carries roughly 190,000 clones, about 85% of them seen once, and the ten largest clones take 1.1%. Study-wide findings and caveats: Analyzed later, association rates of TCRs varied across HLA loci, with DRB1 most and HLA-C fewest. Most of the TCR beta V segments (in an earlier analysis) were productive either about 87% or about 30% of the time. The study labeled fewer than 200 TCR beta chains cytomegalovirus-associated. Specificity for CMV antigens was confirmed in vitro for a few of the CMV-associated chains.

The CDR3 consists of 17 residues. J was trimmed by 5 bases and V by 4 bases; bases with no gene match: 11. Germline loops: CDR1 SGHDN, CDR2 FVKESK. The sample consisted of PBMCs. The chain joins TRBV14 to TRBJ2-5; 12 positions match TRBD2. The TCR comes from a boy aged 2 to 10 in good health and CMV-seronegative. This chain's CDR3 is CASSRRTSGALWETQYF. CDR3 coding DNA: TGTGCCAGCAGCCGAAGGACTAGCGGGGCTTTGTGGGAGACCCAGTACTTC.